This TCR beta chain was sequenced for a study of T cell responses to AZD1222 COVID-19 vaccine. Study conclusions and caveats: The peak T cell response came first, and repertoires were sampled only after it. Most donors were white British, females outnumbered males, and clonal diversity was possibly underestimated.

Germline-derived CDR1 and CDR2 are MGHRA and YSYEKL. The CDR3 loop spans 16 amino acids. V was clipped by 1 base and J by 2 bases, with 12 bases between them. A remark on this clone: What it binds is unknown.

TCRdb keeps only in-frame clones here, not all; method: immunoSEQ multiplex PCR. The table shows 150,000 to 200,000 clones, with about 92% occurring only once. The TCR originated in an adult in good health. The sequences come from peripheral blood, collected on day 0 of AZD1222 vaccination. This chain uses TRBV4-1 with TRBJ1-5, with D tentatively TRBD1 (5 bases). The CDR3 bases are TGCGCCAGCAGCCAAGTGGGGGGGAACGGCAATCAGCCCCAGCATTTT. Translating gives CASSQVGGNGNQPQHF.